This T cell receptor (beta chain) emerged from a study of CD8+ T cells in alopecia areata. Study-wide results and caveats: Lesional tissue from the scalp (especially in alopecia totalis/universalis) showed higher clonality than normal scalp. Scalp sample sequencing also detects resident alphabeta T cells of normal skin. Mice showed TCR sharing more clearly than patients did, possibly owing to HLA.

This CDR3 contains 16 residues. Per the germline V gene, CDR1 is MRHNA and CDR2 is SNTAGT. V gave up 6 bases and J gave up 4 bases; unmatched junction bases: 11. In regard to this clone: Its target is not known.

RNA extraction and reverse transcription yielded cDNA as sequencing template. Here immunoSEQ multiplex PCR was the method, and the copy in TCRdb shows in-frame clones only, minus some. The repertoire has 150,000 or so clones, about 89% of them found once; the top ten carry more than 13%. Peripheral blood and lesional scalp punch biopsies were taken from alopecia areata patients. This sequence originates from a human donor with alopecia areata. This chain uses TRBV6-4 with TRBJ2-5; 10 bases are shared with TRBD2. Sequencing was performed on CD8+ T cells sorted from blood, taken at week 0. CDR3 sequence (DNA): TGTGCCAGCAGCCTTCGTCTAGCGGGAGTACGAGAGACCCAGTACTTC. It yields the protein CASSLRLAGVRETQYF.